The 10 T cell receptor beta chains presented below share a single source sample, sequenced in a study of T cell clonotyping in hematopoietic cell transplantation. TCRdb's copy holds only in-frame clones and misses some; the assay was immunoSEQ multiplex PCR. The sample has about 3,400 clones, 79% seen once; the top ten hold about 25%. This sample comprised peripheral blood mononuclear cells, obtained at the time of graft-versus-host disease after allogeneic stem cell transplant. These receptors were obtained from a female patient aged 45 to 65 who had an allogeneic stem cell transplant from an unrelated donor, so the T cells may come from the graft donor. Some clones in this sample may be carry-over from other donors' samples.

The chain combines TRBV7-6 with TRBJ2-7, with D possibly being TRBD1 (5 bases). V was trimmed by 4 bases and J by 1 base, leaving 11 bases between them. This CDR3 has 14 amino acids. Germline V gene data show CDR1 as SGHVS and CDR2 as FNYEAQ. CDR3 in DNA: TGTGCCAGCAGCTGGGTACAGGCGTCCTACGAGCAGTACTTC. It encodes CASSWVQASYEQYF.

The CDR3 protein is CASNNRGYGANVLTF. CDR3 nucleotide sequence: TGTGCCAGTAACAACAGGGGATATGGGGCCAACGTCCTGACTTTC. This chain uses TRBV19 with TRBJ2-6; the match to TRBD1 covers 7 bases. The germline V gene has CDR1 LNHDA and CDR2 SQIVND (reference sequence). The CDR3 is 15 amino acids. With V trimmed by 7 bases and J by 3 bases, 6 bases remained unmatched.

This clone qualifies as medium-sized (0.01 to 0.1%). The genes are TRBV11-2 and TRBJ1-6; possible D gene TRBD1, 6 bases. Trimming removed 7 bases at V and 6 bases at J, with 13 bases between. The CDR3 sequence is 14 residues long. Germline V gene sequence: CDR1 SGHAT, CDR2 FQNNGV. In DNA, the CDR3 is TGTGCCAGCAACCGACAGGTCGTTAATTCACCCCTCCACTTT. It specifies CASNRQVVNSPLHF. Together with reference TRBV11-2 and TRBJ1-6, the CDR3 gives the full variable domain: EAGVAQSPRYKIIEKRQSVAFWCNPISGHATLYWYQQILGQGPKLLIQFQNNGVVDDSQLPKDRFSAERLKGVDSTLKIQPAKLEDSAVYLCASNRQVVNSPLHFGNGTRLTVT.

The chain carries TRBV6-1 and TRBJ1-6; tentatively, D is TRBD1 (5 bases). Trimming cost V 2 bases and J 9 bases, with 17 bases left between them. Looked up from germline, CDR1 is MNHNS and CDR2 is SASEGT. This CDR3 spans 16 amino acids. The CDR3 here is CASSESQTARGSPLHF. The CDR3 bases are TGTGCCAGCAGTGAAAGTCAGACAGCCCGCGGTTCACCCCTCCACTTT.

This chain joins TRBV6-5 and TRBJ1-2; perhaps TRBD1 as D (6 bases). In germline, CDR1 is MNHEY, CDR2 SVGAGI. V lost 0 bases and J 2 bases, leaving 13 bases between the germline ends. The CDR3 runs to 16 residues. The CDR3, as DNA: TGTGCCAGCAGTTACTCTGGGGGGGCTGGGAACTATGGCTACACCTTC. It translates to CASSYSGGAGNYGYTF.

The CDR3 is CASSSPGGVPSEQYF. Here the CDR3 DNA reads TGTGCCAGCAGCTCCCCCGGGGGTGTGCCCAGCGAGCAGTACTTC. The chain has TRBV7-6 and TRBJ2-7; maybe TRBD2 (6 bases). The length of the CDR3 is 15 residues. Trimming left V 4 bases short and J 6 bases short, with 19 bases between. Germline V CDR1 and CDR2: SGHVS, FNYEAQ.

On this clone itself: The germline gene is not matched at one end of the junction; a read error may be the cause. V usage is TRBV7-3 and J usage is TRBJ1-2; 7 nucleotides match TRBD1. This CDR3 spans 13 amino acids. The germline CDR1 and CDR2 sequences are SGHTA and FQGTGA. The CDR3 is CFRAGQSAYGYTF. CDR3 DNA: TGCTTTAGGGCGGGACAGTCAGCCTATGGCTACACCTTC.

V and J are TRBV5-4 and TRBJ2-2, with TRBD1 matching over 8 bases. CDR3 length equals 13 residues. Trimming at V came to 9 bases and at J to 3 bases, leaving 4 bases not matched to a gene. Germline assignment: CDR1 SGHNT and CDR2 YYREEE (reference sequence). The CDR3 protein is CAIQQGDTGELFF. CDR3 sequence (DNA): TGTGCCATTCAACAGGGGGACACCGGGGAGCTGTTTTTT.

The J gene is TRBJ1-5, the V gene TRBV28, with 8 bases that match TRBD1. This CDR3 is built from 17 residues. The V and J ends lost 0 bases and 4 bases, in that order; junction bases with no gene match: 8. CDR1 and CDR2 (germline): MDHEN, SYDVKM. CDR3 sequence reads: CASSLWGPGGLNQPQHF. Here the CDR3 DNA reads TGTGCCAGCAGTTTATGGGGTCCAGGGGGCTTGAATCAGCCCCAGCATTTT.

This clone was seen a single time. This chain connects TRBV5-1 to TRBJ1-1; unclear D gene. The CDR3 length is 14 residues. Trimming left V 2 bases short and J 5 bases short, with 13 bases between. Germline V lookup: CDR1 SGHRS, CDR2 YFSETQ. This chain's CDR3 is CASSFFGYGTEAFF. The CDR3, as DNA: TGCGCCAGCAGCTTTTTTGGGTATGGAACTGAAGCTTTCTTT.